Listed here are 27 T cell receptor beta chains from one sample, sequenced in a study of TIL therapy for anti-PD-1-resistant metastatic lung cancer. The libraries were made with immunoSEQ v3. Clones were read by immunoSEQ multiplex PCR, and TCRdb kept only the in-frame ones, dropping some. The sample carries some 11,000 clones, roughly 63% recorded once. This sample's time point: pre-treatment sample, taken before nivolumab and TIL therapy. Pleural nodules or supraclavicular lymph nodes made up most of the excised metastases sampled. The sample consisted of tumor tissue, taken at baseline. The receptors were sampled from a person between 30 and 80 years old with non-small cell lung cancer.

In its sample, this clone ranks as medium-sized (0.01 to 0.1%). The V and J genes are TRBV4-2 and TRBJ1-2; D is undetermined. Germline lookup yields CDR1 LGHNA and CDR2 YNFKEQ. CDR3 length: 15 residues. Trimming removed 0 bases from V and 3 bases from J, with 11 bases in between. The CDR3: CASSQENNFDYGYTF. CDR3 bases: TGTGCCAGCAGCCAAGAAAATAATTTCGACTATGGCTACACCTTC.

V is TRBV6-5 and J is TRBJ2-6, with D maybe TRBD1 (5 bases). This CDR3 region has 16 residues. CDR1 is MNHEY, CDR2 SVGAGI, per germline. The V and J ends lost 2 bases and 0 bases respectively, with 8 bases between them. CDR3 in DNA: TGTGCCAGCAGTTACACAGGAGCCTCTGGGGCCAACGTCCTGACTTTC. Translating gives CASSYTGASGANVLTF.

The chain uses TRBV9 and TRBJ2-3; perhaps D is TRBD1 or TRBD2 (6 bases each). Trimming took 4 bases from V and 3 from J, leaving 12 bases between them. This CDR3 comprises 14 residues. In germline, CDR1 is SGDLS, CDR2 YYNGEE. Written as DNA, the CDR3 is TGTGCCAGCAGCAAAAAAGGGGGGACAGATACGCAGTATTTT. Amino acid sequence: CASSKKGGTDTQYF.

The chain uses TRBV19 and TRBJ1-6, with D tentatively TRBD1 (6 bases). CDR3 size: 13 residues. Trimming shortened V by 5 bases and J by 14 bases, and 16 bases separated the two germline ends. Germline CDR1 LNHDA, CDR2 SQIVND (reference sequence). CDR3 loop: CASSFRTEGTLHF. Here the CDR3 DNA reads TGTGCCAGTAGTTTTAGGACAGAGGGGACCCTCCACTTT. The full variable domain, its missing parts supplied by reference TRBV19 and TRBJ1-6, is DGGITQSPKYLFRKEGQNVTLSCEQNLNHDAMYWYRQDPGQGLRLIYYSQIVNDFQKGDIAEGYSVSREKKESFPLTVTSAQKNPTAFYLCASSFRTEGTLHFGNGTRLTVT.

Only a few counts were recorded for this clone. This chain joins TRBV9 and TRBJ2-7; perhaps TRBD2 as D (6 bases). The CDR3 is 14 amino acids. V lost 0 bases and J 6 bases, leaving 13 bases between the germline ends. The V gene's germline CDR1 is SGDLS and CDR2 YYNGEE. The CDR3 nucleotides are TGTGCCAGCAGCGTAGGCGAGGGAGGAGGCGAGCAGTACTTC. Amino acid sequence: CASSVGEGGGEQYF.

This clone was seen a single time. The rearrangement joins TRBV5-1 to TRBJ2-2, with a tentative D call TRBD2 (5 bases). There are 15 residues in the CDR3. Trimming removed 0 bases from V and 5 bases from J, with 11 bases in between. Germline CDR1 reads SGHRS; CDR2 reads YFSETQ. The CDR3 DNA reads TGCGCCAGCAGCTTGGCCGCGGGTGGGACCGGGGAGCTGTTTTTT. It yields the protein CASSLAAGGTGELFF.

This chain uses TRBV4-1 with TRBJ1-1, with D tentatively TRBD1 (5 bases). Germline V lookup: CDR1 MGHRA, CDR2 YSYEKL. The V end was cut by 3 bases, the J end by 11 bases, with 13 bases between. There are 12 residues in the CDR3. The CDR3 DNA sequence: TGCGCCAGCAGCCAGGGACTAGGGTGGGCTTTCTTT. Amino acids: CASSQGLGWAFF.

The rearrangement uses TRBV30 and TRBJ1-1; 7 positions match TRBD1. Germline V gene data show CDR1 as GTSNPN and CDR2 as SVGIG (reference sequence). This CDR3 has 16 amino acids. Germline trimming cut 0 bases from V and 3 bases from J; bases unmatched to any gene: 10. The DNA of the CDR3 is TGTGCCTGGAGTGTATGGGGCCGGGACAGAGACACTGAAGCTTTCTTT. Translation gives CAWSVWGRDRDTEAFF.

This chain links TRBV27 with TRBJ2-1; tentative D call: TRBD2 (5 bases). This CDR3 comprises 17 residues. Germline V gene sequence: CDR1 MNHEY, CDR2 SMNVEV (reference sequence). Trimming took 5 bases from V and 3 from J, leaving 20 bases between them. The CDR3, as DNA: TGTGCCAGCAGTCAAATGACGGCCAGCGGTTTCTACAATGAGCAGTTCTTC. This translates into CASSQMTASGFYNEQFF.

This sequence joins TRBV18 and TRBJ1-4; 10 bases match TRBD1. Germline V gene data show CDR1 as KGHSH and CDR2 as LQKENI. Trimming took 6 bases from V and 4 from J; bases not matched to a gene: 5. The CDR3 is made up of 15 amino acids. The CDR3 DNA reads TGTGCCAGCTCTCGGGACAGGGGAATTAATGAAAAACTGTTTTTT. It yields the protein CASSRDRGINEKLFF.

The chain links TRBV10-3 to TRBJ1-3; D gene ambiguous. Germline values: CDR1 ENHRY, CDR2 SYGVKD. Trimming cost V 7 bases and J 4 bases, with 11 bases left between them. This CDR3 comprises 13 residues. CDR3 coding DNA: TGTGCCATCATGAGTACCCAAGGAAACACCATATATTTT. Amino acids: CAIMSTQGNTIYF.

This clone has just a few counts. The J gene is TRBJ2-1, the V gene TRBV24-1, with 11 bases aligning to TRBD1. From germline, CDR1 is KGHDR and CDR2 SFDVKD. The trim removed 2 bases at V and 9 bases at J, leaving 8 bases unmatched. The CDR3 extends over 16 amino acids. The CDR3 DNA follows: TGTGCCACCAGTGATTCCGGGACAGGGGGTGATTTTGAGCAGTTCTTC. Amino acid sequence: CATSDSGTGGDFEQFF.

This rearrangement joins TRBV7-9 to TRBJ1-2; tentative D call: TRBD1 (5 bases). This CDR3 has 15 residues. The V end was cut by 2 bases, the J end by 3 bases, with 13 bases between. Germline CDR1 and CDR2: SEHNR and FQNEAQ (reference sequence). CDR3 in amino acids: CASSLNVGPHYGYTF. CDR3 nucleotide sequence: TGTGCCAGCAGCTTAAATGTGGGGCCGCACTATGGCTACACCTTC.

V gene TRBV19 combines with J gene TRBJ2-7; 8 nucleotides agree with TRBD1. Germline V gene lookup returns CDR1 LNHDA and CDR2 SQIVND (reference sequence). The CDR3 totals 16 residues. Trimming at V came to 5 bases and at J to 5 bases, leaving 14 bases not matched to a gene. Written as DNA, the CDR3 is TGTGCCAGTAGTCCCTTGGACAGGGCAGTCCTCCACGAGCAGTACTTC. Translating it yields CASSPLDRAVLHEQYF. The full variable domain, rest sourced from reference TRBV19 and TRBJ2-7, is DGGITQSPKYLFRKEGQNVTLSCEQNLNHDAMYWYRQDPGQGLRLIYYSQIVNDFQKGDIAEGYSVSREKKESFPLTVTSAQKNPTAFYLCASSPLDRAVLHEQYFGPGTRLTVT.

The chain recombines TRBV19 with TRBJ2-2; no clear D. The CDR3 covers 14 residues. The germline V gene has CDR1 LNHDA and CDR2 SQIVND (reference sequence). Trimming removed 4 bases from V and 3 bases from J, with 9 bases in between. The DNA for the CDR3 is TGTGCCAGTAGTACCCGTCCTTACACCGGGGAGCTGTTTTTT. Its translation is CASSTRPYTGELFF.

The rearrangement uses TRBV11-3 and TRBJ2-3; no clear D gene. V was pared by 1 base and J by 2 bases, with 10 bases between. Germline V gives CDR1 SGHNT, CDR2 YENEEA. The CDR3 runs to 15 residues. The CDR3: CASSLGPGYTDTQYF. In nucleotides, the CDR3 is TGTGCCAGCAGCTTAGGCCCGGGTTACACAGATACGCAGTATTTT.

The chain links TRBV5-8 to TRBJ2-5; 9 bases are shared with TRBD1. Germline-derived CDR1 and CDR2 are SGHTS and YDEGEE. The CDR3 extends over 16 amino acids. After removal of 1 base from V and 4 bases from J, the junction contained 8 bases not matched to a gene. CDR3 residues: CASSLLGQGGGETQYF. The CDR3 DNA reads TGTGCCAGCAGCTTGTTGGGACAGGGAGGAGGAGAGACCCAGTACTTC.

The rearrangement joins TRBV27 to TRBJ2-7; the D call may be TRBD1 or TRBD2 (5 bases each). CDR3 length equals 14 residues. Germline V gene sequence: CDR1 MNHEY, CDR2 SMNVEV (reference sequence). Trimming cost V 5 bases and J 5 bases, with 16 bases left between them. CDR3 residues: CASSPSLVGDEQYF. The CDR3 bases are TGTGCCAGCAGTCCTTCTCTCGTGGGGGACGAGCAGTACTTC.

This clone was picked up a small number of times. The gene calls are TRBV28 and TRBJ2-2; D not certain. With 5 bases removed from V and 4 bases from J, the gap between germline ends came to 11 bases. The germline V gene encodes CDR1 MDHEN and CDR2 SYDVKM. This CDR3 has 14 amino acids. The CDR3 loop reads CASSPSGFTGELFF. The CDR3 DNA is TGTGCCAGCAGTCCCTCCGGGTTCACCGGGGAGCTGTTTTTT.

The CDR3, as DNA: TGTGCCAGCAGCGTACGGGGACTAGCGGGAAGGGCCCAAGAGACCCAGTACTTC. It is translated as CASSVRGLAGRAQETQYF. This chain uses TRBV9 with TRBJ2-5, with 13 bases identical to TRBD2. The CDR3 contains 18 residues. CDR1 and CDR2 (germline): SGDLS, YYNGEE. With 1 base clipped from V and 1 base from J, the junction kept 7 bases outside the gene matches.

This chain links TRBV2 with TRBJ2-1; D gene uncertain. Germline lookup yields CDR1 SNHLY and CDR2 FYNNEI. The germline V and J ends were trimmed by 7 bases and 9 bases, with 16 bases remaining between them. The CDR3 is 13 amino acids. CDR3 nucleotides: TGTGCCAGCAATAAGCTCGCCACGGGTGAGCAGTTCTTC. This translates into CASNKLATGEQFF.

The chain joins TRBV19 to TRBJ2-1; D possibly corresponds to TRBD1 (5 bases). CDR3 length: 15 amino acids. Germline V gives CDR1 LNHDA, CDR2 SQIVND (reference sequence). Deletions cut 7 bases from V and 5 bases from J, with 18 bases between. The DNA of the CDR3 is TGTGCCAGTACCCCGGACAAGGGCAAAAACAATGAGCAGTTCTTC. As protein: CASTPDKGKNNEQFF.

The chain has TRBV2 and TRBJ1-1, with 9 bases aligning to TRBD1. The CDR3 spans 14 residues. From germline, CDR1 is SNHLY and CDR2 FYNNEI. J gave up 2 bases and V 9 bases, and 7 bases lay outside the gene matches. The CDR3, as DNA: TGTGCCAGTAATCCACAGGGGGCCAACACTGAAGCTTTCTTT. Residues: CASNPQGANTEAFF.

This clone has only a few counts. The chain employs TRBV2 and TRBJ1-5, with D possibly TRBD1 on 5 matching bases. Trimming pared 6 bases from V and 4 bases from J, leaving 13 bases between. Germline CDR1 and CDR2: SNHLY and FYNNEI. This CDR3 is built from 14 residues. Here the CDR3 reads CASRGDGGNQPQHF. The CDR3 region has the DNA TGTGCCAGCAGGGGTGACGGGGGAAATCAGCCCCAGCATTTT.

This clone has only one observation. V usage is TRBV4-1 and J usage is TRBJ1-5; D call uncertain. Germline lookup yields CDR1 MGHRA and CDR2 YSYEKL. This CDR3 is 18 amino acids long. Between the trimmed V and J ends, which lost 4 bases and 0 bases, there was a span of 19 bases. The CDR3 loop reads CASSPQILPGRSNQPQHF. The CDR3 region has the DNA TGCGCCAGCAGCCCCCAGATACTGCCAGGCCGTAGCAATCAGCCCCAGCATTTT.

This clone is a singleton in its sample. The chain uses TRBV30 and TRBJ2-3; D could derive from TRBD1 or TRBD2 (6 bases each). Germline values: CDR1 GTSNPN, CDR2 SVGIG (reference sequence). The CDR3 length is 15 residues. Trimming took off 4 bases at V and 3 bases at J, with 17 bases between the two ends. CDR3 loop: CAWTGGTFLTDTQYF. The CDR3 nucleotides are TGTGCCTGGACGGGCGGGACATTCCTTACAGATACGCAGTATTTT. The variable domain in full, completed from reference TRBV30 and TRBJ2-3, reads SQTIHQWPATLVQPVGSPLSLECTVEGTSNPNLYWYRQAAGRGLQLLFYSVGIGQISSEVPQNLSASRPQDRQFILSSKKLLLSDSGFYLCAWTGGTFLTDTQYFGPGTRLTVL.

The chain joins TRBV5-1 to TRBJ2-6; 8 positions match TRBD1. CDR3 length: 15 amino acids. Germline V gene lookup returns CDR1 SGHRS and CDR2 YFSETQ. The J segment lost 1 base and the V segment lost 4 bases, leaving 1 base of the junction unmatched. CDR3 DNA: TGCGCCAGCAGCAGGACAGGGTCTGGGGCCAACGTCCTGACTTTC. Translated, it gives CASSRTGSGANVLTF.